This T cell receptor beta chain is drawn from a study of blood T cells in healthy people across ages. The study recruited healthy Caucasian donors from Russia who were aged about 6 to 90. In each sample, at least 6 million PBMCs were isolated. A sample-barcoded 5' primer and a J-beta primer mix were used in a second PCR of about 7 to 11 cycles. Every single cDNA molecule received a tag from a template-switch adaptor with 12 random nucleotides. A single record per CDR3 protein comes from TCRdb applying MiXCR to the 5' RACE reads. The sample carries about 970,000 distinct CDR3 sequences, just over 50% recorded once. This CDR3 has 13 residues. V trimming: 2 bases; J trimming: 5 bases; junction bases outside the gene matches: 5. Germline V gene lookup returns CDR1 DFQATT and CDR2 SNEGSKA (reference sequence).

This TCR derives from a woman aged 60-75 years in good health. This sequence joins TRBV20-1 and TRBJ2-5; 7 bases map to TRBD2. The material sequenced was blood. This chain's CDR3 is CSARIPGRETQYF. CDR3 in DNA: TGCAGTGCTAGAATCCCCGGGAGGGAGACCCAGTACTTC.